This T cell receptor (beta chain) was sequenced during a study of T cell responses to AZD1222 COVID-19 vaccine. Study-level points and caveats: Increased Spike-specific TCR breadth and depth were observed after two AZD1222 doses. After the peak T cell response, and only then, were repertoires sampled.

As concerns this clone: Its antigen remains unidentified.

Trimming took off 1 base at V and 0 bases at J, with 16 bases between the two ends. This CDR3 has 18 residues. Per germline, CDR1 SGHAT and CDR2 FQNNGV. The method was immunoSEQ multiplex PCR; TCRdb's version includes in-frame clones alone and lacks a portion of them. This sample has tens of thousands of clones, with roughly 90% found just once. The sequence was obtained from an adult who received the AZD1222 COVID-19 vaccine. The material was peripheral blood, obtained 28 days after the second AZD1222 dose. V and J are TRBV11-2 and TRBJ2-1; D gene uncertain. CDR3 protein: CASSLGQTIKSSYNEQFF. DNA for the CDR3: TGTGCCAGCAGCTTAGGCCAAACGATCAAGAGCTCCTACAATGAGCAGTTCTTC.